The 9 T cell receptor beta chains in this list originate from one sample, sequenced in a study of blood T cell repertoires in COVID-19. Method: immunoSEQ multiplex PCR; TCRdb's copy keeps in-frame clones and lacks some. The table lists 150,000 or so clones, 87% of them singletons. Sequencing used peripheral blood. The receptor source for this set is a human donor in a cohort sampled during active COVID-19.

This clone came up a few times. The chain's CDR3 is CAGLADQNTGELFF. The CDR3 DNA reads as TGTGCGGGACTAGCGGATCAAAACACCGGGGAGCTGTTTTTT. J is TRBJ2-2 and V is TRBV2, with 11 bases matching TRBD2. CDR1 and CDR2 (germline): SNHLY, FYNNEI. The CDR3 is 14 residues long. The complete variable domain, with remaining parts taken from reference TRBV2 and TRBJ2-2, reads EPEVTQTPSHQVTQMGQEVILRCVPISNHLYFYWYRQILGQKVEFLVSFYNNEISEKSEIFDDQFSVERPDGSNFTLKIRSTKLEDSAMYFCAGLADQNTGELFFGEGSRLTVL.

The CDR3 loop reads CAWNKGFNSRQYF. In DNA form, the CDR3 reads TGTGCCTGGAATAAGGGGTTTAATTCCAGGCAGTACTTC. V is TRBV30 and J is TRBJ2-7; a possible D gene is TRBD1 (5 bases). The CDR3 is 13 residues long. The ends were cut back, 4 bases at V and 9 bases at J, with 19 bases in the middle. Germline V CDR1 and CDR2: GTSNPN, SVGIG (reference sequence).

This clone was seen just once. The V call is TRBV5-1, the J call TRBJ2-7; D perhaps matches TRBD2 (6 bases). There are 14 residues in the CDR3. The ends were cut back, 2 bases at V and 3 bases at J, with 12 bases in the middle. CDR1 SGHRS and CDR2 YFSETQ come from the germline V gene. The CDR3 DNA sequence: TGCGCCAGCAGCTTCGCGGGAACAATCTACGAGCAGTACTTC. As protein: CASSFAGTIYEQYF.

Here the CDR3 reads CASSQGPAGEGEQYF. CDR3 DNA: TGCGCCAGCAGCCAAGGGCCAGCGGGAGAGGGCGAGCAGTACTTC. The chain carries TRBV4-1 and TRBJ2-7, with 8 bases aligning to TRBD2. Per germline, CDR1 MGHRA and CDR2 YSYEKL. The V gene end was trimmed by 1 base and the J gene end by 6 bases; junction bases not matched to a gene: 8. The CDR3 has 15 residues.

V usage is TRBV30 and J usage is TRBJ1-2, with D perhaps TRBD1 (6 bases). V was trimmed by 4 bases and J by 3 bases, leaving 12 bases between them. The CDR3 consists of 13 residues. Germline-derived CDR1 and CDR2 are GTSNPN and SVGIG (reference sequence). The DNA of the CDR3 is TGTGCCTGGAAGGGGGGGCGTGACTATGGCTACACCTTC. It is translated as CAWKGGRDYGYTF.

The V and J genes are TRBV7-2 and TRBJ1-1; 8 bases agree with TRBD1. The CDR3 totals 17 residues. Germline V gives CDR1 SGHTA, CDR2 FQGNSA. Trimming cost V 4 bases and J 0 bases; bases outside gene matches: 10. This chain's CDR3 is CASSYSGGQALNTEAFF. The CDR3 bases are TGTGCCAGCAGCTATTCGGGGGGACAGGCCTTGAACACTGAAGCTTTCTTT.

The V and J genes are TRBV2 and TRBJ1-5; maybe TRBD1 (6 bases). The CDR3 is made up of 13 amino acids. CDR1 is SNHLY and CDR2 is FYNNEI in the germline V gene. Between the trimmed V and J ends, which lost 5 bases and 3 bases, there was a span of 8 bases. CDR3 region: CASSTGINQPQHF. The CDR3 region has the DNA TGTGCCAGCAGTACAGGGATCAATCAGCCCCAGCATTTT. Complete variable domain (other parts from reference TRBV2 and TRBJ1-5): EPEVTQTPSHQVTQMGQEVILRCVPISNHLYFYWYRQILGQKVEFLVSFYNNEISEKSEIFDDQFSVERPDGSNFTLKIRSTKLEDSAMYFCASSTGINQPQHFGDGTRLSIL.

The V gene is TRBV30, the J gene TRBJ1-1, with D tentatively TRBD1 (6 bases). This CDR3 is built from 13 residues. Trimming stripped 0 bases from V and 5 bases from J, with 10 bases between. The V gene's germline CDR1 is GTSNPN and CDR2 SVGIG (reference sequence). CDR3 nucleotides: TGTGCCTGGAGTGTAGGGGGGGCGACTGAAGCTTTCTTT. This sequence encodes CAWSVGGATEAFF.

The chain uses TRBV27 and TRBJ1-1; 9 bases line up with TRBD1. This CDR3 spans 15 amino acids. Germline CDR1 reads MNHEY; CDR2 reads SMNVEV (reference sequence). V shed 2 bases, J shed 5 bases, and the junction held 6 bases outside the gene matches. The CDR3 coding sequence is TGTGCCAGCAGTTTAACGGGACAGGGCGGAACTGAAGCTTTCTTT. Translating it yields CASSLTGQGGTEAFF.